The sequence of this T cell receptor (beta chain) was determined in a study of blood T cell repertoires in COVID-19. Study details: Samples of COVID-19 (acute and convalescent) were obtained from the United States, Italy and Spain.

This CDR3 has 16 amino acids. Germline-derived CDR1 and CDR2 are SGHRS and YFSETQ. The junction had 12 bases not matched to a gene; V was cut back by 2 bases and J by 5 bases. The assay was immunoSEQ multiplex PCR, and TCRdb's table has in-frame clones only and misses some. The sample gives over 300,000 clones, around 80% of which show up once; about 1.2% is in the top ten. The receptor comes from a woman aged 50 to 65 with acute or convalescent COVID-19. Sequencing was done on a sample of peripheral blood. The chain couples TRBV5-1 to TRBJ1-1; 7 bases map to TRBD1. CDR3 in amino acids: CASSLIRQGSGTEAFF. The CDR3, as DNA: TGCGCCAGCAGCTTAATCCGACAGGGTTCGGGAACTGAAGCTTTCTTT.